Below are 11 T cell receptor beta chains sequenced from a single sample in a study of blood T cells in healthy people across ages. With a J-beta primer mix and a sample-barcoded 5' primer, a second PCR ran about 7 to 11 cycles. One entry per CDR3 protein, called by TCRdb with MiXCR from the 5' RACE reads. This table holds about 1.1 million distinct CDR3 sequences, roughly two fifths found once. Sequenced sample: blood. These receptor sequences come from a man younger than 30 in good health.

This clonotype was counted once. At one end the junction does not follow the germline gene, possibly because of a read error. The chain is built from TRBV2 and TRBJ2-7; 9 positions agree with TRBD2. Germline V gene sequence: CDR1 SNHLY, CDR2 FYNNEI. CDR3 length: 14 amino acids. The CDR3 loop is CAGSEWVAGDEQYF. DNA of the CDR3: TGTGCCGGCAGTGAATGGGTAGCGGGGGATGAGCAGTACTTC.

A word on this clonotype: An end of the junction differs from the germline gene, which may be a read error. The V and J genes are TRBV4-3 and TRBJ1-2; TRBD1 aligns across 8 bases. CDR1 is LGHNA, CDR2 YSLEER, per germline. This CDR3 contains 16 residues. The CDR3 reads CASSQQTGADNYGYAF. Written as DNA, the CDR3 is TGCGCCAGCAGCCAACAGACAGGGGCAGATAACTATGGCTACGCCTTC.

The chain combines TRBV9 with TRBJ2-2; 11 bases align to TRBD2. The junction had 2 bases not matched to a gene; V was cut back by 1 base and J by 0 bases. This CDR3 region has 17 residues. Germline loops: CDR1 SGDLS, CDR2 YYNGEE. The CDR3 is CASSVSSGGTNTGELFF. CDR3 DNA sequence: TGTGCCAGCAGCGTATCTAGCGGGGGGACGAACACCGGGGAGCTGTTTTTT.

The V gene is TRBV10-3, the J gene TRBJ1-4; D gene unclear. Trimming removed 4 bases from V and 8 bases from J, with 8 bases in between. The germline CDR1 and CDR2 sequences are ENHRY and SYGVKD. The CDR3 has 12 residues. This CDR3 is CAISGTEEKLFF. In DNA form, the CDR3 reads TGTGCCATCAGTGGCACGGAGGAAAAACTGTTTTTT.

This clonotype has just a few counts. The chain joins TRBV10-3 to TRBJ1-5; D might be TRBD1 (5 bases). The CDR3 contains 13 residues. V was clipped by 6 bases and J by 7 bases, with 13 bases between them. From germline, CDR1 is ENHRY and CDR2 SYGVKD. CDR3 loop: CAIRGDVEQPQHF. CDR3 DNA: TGTGCCATCAGGGGGGACGTCGAACAGCCCCAGCATTTT.

This clonotype was recorded a few times. This chain links TRBV28 with TRBJ1-2, with 7 bases lining up with TRBD1. Germline CDR1 MDHEN, CDR2 SYDVKM. The CDR3 is 12 amino acids. J gave up 4 bases and V 11 bases, and 7 bases lay outside the gene matches. The DNA for the CDR3 is TGTGCCGGGGGGGGACAGACCTATGGCTACACCTTC. Amino acids: CAGGGQTYGYTF.

The rearrangement links TRBV7-2 to TRBJ2-3, with 10 positions matching TRBD1. CDR3 length: 15 amino acids. V was pared by 7 bases and J by 1 base, with 5 bases of the junction left unmatched. Germline V gene lookup returns CDR1 SGHTA and CDR2 FQGNSA. The CDR3 reads CASTVGTGGTDTQYF. CDR3 coding DNA: TGTGCCAGCACCGTCGGGACAGGGGGCACAGATACGCAGTATTTT.

The sample holds a few counts of this clonotype. The V call is TRBV12-3 or TRBV12-4, the J call TRBJ1-1, with D unresolved. The CDR3 is 15 amino acids. V was trimmed by 7 bases and J by 1 base, leaving 16 bases between them. CDR3 in amino acids: CASTLGRGGNTEAFF. DNA for the CDR3: TGTGCCAGCACCCTCGGGCGGGGAGGGAACACTGAAGCTTTCTTT.

The chain combines TRBV5-1 with TRBJ1-1, with D perhaps matching TRBD1 (5 bases). From germline, CDR1 is SGHRS and CDR2 YFSETQ. This CDR3 region has 16 residues. V lost 3 bases to trimming and J lost 2 bases, with 17 bases between them. The CDR3 DNA sequence: TGCGCCAGCAGCTCTGCTCCGGGACTCGGAAACACTGAAGCTTTCTTT. Translation gives CASSSAPGLGNTEAFF.

This clonotype was detected only a few times. The chain links TRBV24-1 to TRBJ2-1; unclear D gene. Germline V gives CDR1 KGHDR, CDR2 SFDVKD. Trimming pared 4 bases from V and 7 bases from J, leaving 16 bases between. This CDR3 comprises 15 residues. As DNA, the CDR3 is TGTGCCACCAGTGACCCCGACTCTGCCTTGAATGAGCAGTTCTTC. Protein: CATSDPDSALNEQFF.

The gene calls are TRBV19 and TRBJ2-1; D is unclear. V was cut by 5 bases and J by 7 bases, with 9 bases left in between. Germline CDR1 reads LNHDA; CDR2 reads SQIVND (reference sequence). This CDR3 spans 12 amino acids. CDR3 nucleotides: TGTGCCAGTAGTGCTACCCTTAATGAGCAGTTCTTC. It specifies CASSATLNEQFF.